This T cell receptor beta chain was profiled in a study of blood T cell repertoires in COVID-19. Study overall: The analysed material was cDNA or gDNA that came from T cells, B-cell-depleted T cells, or PBMCs.

Trimming at V came to 6 bases and at J to 2 bases, leaving 8 bases not matched to a gene. The germline CDR1 and CDR2 sequences are SGHVS and FNYEAQ. The CDR3 totals 15 residues. TCRdb's table, derived via immunoSEQ multiplex PCR, lists solely in-frame clones and lacks some. In the table there are 200,000 to 300,000 clones, about three quarters of which are singletons. This sequence originates from an elderly woman with acute or convalescent COVID-19. The specimen sequenced was peripheral blood. J is TRBJ2-5 and V is TRBV7-6; 8 bases line up with TRBD2. CDR3: CASSPYRGGQETQYF. CDR3 nucleotides: TGTGCCAGCAGTCCGTACCGCGGGGGGCAAGAGACCCAGTACTTC.